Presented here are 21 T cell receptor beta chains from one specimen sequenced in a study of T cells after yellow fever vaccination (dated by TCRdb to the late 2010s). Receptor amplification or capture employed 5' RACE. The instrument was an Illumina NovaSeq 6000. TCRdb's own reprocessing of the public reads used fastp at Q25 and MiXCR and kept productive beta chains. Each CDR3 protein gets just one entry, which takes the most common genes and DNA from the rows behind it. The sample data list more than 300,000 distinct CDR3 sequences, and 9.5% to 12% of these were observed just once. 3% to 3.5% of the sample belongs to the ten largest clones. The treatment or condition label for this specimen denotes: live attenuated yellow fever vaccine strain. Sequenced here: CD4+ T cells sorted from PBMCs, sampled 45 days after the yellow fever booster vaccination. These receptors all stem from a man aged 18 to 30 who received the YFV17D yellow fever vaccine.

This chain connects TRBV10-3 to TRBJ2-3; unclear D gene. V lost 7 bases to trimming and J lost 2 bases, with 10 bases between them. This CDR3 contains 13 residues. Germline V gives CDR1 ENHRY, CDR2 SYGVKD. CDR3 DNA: TGTGCCATCACTCAACAGCTCACAGATACGCAGTATTTT. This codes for CAITQQLTDTQYF.

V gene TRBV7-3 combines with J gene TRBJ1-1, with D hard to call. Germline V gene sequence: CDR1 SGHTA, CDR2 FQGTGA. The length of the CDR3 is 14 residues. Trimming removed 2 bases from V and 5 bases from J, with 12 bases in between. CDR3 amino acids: CASSLFGLGTEAFF. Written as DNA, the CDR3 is TGTGCCAGCAGCTTATTTGGGCTGGGGACTGAAGCTTTCTTT.

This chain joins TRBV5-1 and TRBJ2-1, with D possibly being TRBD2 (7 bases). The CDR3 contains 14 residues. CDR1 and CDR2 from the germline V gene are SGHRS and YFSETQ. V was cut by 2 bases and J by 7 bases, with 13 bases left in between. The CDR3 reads CASSFEGGRNEQFF. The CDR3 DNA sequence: TGCGCCAGCAGCTTTGAGGGGGGGCGAAATGAGCAGTTCTTC.

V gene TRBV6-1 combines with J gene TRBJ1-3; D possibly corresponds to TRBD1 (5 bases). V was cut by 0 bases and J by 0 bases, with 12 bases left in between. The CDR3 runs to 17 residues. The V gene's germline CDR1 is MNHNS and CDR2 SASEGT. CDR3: CASSEALRGGSGNTIYF. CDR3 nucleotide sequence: TGTGCCAGCAGTGAAGCGCTTCGTGGGGGCTCTGGAAACACCATATATTTT.

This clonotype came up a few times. The CDR3 DNA reads TGTGCCAGCAGTCTCCTGTCTGGAAACACCATATATTTT. Its protein is CASSLLSGNTIYF. The V and J genes are TRBV27 and TRBJ1-3; D is unclear. The V end was cut by 5 bases, the J end by 1 base, with 6 bases between. Germline V lookup: CDR1 MNHEY, CDR2 SMNVEV (reference sequence). CDR3 size: 13 residues.

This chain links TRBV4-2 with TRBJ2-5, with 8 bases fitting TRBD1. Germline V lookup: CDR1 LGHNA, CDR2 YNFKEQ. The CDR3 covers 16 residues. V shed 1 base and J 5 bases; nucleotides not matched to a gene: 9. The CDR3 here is CASSQGVDRDEETQYF. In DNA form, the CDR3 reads TGTGCCAGCAGCCAAGGAGTGGACAGGGATGAGGAGACCCAGTACTTC.

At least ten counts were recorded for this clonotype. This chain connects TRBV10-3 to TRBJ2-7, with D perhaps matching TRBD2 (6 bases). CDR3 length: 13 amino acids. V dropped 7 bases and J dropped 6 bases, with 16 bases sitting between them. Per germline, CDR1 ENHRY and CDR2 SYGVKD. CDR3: CAINRLGMFEQYV. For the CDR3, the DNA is TGTGCCATCAACCGACTAGGAATGTTCGAGCAGTACGTC.

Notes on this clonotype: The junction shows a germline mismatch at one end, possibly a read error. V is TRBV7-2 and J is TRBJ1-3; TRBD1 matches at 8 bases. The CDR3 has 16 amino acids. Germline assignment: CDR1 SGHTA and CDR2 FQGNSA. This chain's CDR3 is CASSPAGQVGGNTTYF. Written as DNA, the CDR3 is TGTGCCAGCAGCCCCGCGGGACAGGTCGGAGGAAACACCACATATTTT.

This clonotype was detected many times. CDR3 region: CASSLEAGRRYEQYF. CDR3 DNA: TGTGCCAGCAGCTTAGAGGCAGGGCGACGCTACGAGCAGTACTTC. The V and J genes are TRBV7-9 and TRBJ2-7, with D maybe TRBD1 (5 bases). This CDR3 region has 15 residues. The V gene's germline CDR1 is SEHNR and CDR2 FQNEAQ (reference sequence). V was cut by 1 base and J by 3 bases, with 13 bases left in between.

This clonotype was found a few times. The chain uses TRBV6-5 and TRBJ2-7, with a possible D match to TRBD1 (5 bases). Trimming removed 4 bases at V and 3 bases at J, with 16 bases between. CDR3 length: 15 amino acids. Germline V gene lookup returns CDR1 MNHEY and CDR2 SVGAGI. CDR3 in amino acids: CASSLYQGSRYEQYV. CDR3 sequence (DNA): TGTGCCAGCAGTTTATATCAGGGTAGCCGCTACGAGCAGTACGTC.

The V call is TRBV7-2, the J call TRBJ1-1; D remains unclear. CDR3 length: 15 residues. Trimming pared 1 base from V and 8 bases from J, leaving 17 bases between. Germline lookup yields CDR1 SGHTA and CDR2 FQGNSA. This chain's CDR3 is CASSLVLSFSSEAFF. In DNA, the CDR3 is TGTGCCAGCAGCTTAGTCTTGTCTTTTTCGTCGGAAGCTTTCTTT.

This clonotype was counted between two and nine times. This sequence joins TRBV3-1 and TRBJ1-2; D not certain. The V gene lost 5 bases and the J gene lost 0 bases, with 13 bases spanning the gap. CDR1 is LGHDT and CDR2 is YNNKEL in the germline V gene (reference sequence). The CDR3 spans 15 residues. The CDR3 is CASSTWTEANYGYTF. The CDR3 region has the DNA TGTGCCAGCAGCACCTGGACGGAAGCTAACTATGGCTACACCTTC.

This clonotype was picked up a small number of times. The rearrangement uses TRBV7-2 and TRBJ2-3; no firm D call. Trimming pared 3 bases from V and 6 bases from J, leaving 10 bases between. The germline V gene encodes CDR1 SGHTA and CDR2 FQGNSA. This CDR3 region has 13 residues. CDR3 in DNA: TGTGCCAGCAGCTTCGGTCTTTTTGATACGCAGTATTTT. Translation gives CASSFGLFDTQYF.

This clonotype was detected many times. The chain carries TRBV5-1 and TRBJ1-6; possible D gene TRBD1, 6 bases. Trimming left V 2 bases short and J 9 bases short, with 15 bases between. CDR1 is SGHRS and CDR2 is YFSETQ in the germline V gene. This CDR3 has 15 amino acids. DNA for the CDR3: TGCGCCAGCAGCTTCTCGGCAGGGGAAGGTTCACCCCTCCACTTT. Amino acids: CASSFSAGEGSPLHF. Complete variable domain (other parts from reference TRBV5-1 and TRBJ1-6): KAGVTQTPRYLIKTRGQQVTLSCSPISGHRSVSWYQQTPGQGLQFLFEYFSETQRNKGNFPGRFSGRQFSNSRSEMNVSTLELGDSALYLCASSFSAGEGSPLHFGNGTRLTVT.

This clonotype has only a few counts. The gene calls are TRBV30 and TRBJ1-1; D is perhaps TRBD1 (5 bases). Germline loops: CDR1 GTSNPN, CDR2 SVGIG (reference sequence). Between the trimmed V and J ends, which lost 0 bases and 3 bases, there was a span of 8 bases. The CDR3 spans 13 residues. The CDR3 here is CAWSVVGDTEAFF. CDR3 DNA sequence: TGTGCCTGGAGTGTAGTGGGGGACACTGAAGCTTTCTTT.

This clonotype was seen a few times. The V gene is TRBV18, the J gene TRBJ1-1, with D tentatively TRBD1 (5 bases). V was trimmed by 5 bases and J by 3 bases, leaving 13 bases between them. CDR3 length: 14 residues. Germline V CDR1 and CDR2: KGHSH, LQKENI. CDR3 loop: CASSSTAGDTEAFF. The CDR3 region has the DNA TGTGCCAGCTCATCCACCGCGGGGGACACTGAAGCTTTCTTT.

The CDR3 loop is CASGMALAKNIQYF. DNA for the CDR3: TGTGCTAGTGGAATGGCTCTAGCCAAAAACATTCAGTACTTC. V usage is TRBV12-5 and J usage is TRBJ2-4, with D hard to call. V dropped 6 bases and J dropped 0 bases, with 9 bases sitting between them. Germline CDR1 is LGHNT and CDR2 is FRNRAP. This CDR3 region has 14 residues.

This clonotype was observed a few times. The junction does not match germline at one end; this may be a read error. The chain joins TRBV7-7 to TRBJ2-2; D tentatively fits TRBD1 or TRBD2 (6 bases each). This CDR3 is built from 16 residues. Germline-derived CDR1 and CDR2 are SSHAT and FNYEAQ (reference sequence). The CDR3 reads CASSLIPGANTGELFF. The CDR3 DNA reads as TGTGCTAGCAGCTTGATTCCGGGGGCAAACACCGGGGAGCTGTTTTTT. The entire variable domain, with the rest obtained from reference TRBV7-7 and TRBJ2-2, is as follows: GAGVSQSPRYKVTKRGQDVTLRCDPISSHATLYWYQQALGQGPEFLTYFNYEAQPDKSGLPSDRFSAERPEGSISTLTIQRTEQRDSAMYRCASSLIPGANTGELFFGEGSRLTVL.

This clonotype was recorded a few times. CDR3 sequence (DNA): TGTGCCAGCACCCTCCGGGACAGGGGGAATAATGAGCAGTTCTTC. Translated, it gives CASTLRDRGNNEQFF. V and J are TRBV12-3 or TRBV12-4 and TRBJ2-1, with 11 bases that match TRBD1. The length of the CDR3 is 15 residues. Trimming took 7 bases from V and 7 from J; bases not matched to a gene: 9.

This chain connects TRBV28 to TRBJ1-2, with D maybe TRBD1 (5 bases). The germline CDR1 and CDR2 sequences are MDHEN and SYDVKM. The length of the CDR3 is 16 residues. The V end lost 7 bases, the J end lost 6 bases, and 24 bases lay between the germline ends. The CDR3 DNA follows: TGTGCCAGCATCCGACCCGTGGGCGGCAGGGAGGATGGCTACACCTTC. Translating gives CASIRPVGGREDGYTF.

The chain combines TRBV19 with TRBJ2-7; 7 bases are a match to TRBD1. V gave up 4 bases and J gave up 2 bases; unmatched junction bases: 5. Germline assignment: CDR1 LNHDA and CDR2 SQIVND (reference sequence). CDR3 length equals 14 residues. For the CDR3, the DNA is TGTGCCAGTAGTACCCCGGACAGGACCTACGAGCAGTACTTC. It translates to CASSTPDRTYEQYF.